The 26 T cell receptor beta chains listed next were all sequenced from one sample in a study of T-cell memory formation after mild COVID-19. TCRdb itself ran the 5' RACE reads through MiXCR, one entry per CDR3 protein. The sample has about 130,000 distinct CDR3 sequences, 15% to 20% seen once. The sample taken for sequencing was PBMCs or a T cell subset sorted from them (not recorded which). The receptor source for this set is a man aged 18 to 29 who had mild COVID-19 (a few samples of this study predate the infection). Cell type and time point are not known.

This sequence joins TRBV5-1 and TRBJ1-2, with a tentative D call TRBD1 (5 bases). The V gene's germline CDR1 is SGHRS and CDR2 YFSETQ. CDR3 size: 13 residues. V lost 3 bases and J 4 bases, leaving 10 bases between the germline ends. CDR3 DNA sequence: TGCGCCAGCAGCTCGGAGGGGCCCTATGGCTACACCTTC. This translates into CASSSEGPYGYTF.

J is TRBJ2-1 and V is TRBV3-1; 7 bases are shared with TRBD2. Germline loops: CDR1 LGHDT, CDR2 YNNKEL (reference sequence). The CDR3 spans 15 residues. J gave up 7 bases and V 5 bases, and 11 bases lay outside the gene matches. CDR3 nucleotides: TGTGCCAGCAGCGGGCGGCGGGGGTGCACTAATGAGCAGTTCTTC. Its translation is CASSGRRGCTNEQFF.

This clonotype was picked up a small number of times. The chain has TRBV6-1 and TRBJ2-3; no clear D gene. The CDR3 is 12 amino acids. V shed 2 bases and J shed 6 bases, with 6 bases lying between them. Germline loops: CDR1 MNHNS, CDR2 SASEGT. CDR3 residues: CASSESGDTQYF. CDR3 sequence (DNA): TGTGCCAGCAGTGAATCGGGTGATACGCAGTATTTT.

This clonotype was seen a handful of times. This chain links TRBV7-2 with TRBJ1-5; 7 bases agree with TRBD1. The CDR3 runs 15 residues. V shed 1 base, J shed 7 bases, and the junction held 7 bases outside the gene matches. Per germline, CDR1 SGHTA and CDR2 FQGNSA. The DNA of the CDR3 is TGTGCCAGCAGCTTAGTAGTCAGGGGGGGCCAGCCCCAGCATTTT. This encodes CASSLVVRGGQPQHF.

This clonotype showed up just once. The chain couples TRBV5-6 to TRBJ2-1; tentatively, D is TRBD1 or TRBD2 (5 bases each). Trimming shortened V by 4 bases and J by 5 bases, and 13 bases separated the two germline ends. This CDR3 contains 14 residues. The germline V gene has CDR1 SGHDT and CDR2 YYEEEE. CDR3 residues: CASSLRDGHNEQFF. CDR3 bases: TGTGCCAGCAGCCTCCGGGACGGGCACAATGAGCAGTTCTTC.

Points on this clonotype: Its ends do not fully match the called genes, so a read error is possible. The chain combines TRBV11-2 with TRBJ1-3; a weak D match, TRBD1 (6 bases). The CDR3 runs to 16 residues. Germline V gives CDR1 SGHAT, CDR2 FQNNGV. CDR3 loop: CASSLAATGSENTIYF. Here the CDR3 DNA reads TGTGCCAGCAGCTTAGCTGCGACAGGCTCTGAAAACACCATATATTTT.

The table lists this clonotype with a few counts. V is TRBV20-1 and J is TRBJ2-3; D is unresolved. CDR1 and CDR2 (germline): DFQATT, SNEGSKA (reference sequence). The CDR3 contains 15 residues. Trimming pared 3 bases from V and 1 base from J, leaving 14 bases between. CDR3 DNA: TGCAGTGCTAGTGGGGTAGGGTCCGGCACAGATACGCAGTATTTT. Translation: CSASGVGSGTDTQYF.

This clonotype turned up a few times. V and J are TRBV14 and TRBJ2-6; D is uncertain. Germline V lookup: CDR1 SGHDN, CDR2 FVKESK. This CDR3 comprises 15 residues. Deletions cut 1 base from V and 0 bases from J, with 4 bases between. CDR3 protein: CASSQGRSGANVLTF. For the CDR3, the DNA is TGTGCCAGCAGCCAAGGGCGCTCTGGGGCCAACGTCCTGACTTTC.

This clonotype was counted between two and nine times. The chain recombines TRBV9 with TRBJ2-5; D ambiguous. Trimming removed 2 bases at V and 5 bases at J, with 13 bases between. This CDR3 contains 14 residues. From germline, CDR1 is SGDLS and CDR2 YYNGEE. CDR3 in amino acids: CASSVTALGETQYF. In DNA, the CDR3 is TGTGCCAGCAGCGTCACAGCCCTCGGGGAGACCCAGTACTTC. The variable domain in full, with the rest retrieved from reference TRBV9 and TRBJ2-5, is DSGVTQTPKHLITATGQRVTLRCSPRSGDLSVYWYQQSLDQGLQFLIQYYNGEERAKGNILERFSAQQFPDLHSELNLSSLELGDSALYFCASSVTALGETQYFGPGTRLLVL.

The chain joins TRBV10-2 to TRBJ1-6; D gene unclear. CDR3 length: 14 residues. Trimming took off 4 bases at V and 10 bases at J, with 14 bases between the two ends. Per the germline V gene, CDR1 is WSHSY and CDR2 is SAAADI. CDR3 nucleotides: TGCGCCAGCAGTGCCCCCCGGGTCGGCTCACCCCTCCACTTT. Translating gives CASSAPRVGSPLHF.

This clonotype was seen a handful of times. The chain's CDR3 is CASSTGQGHNEQFF. CDR3 DNA: TGTGCCAGCTCCACGGGACAGGGCCACAATGAGCAGTTCTTC. The chain combines TRBV18 with TRBJ2-1, with 9 bases lining up with TRBD1. With 6 bases clipped from V and 5 bases from J, the junction kept 5 bases outside the gene matches. The CDR3 is made up of 14 amino acids. Germline CDR1 and CDR2: KGHSH and LQKENI.

This chain joins TRBV20-1 and TRBJ2-7; TRBD1 matches at 10 bases. Germline CDR1 DFQATT, CDR2 SNEGSKA (reference sequence). With V trimmed by 6 bases and J by 4 bases, 6 bases remained unmatched. This CDR3 is 13 amino acids long. As DNA, the CDR3 is TGCAGTGCCGCGGACAGGGGGAGGTACGAGCAGTACGTC. Translating gives CSAADRGRYEQYV.

Ten or more counts support this clonotype. The genes are TRBV20-1 and TRBJ2-1, with 8 bases lining up with TRBD2. Germline V gene data show CDR1 as DFQATT and CDR2 as SNEGSKA (reference sequence). This CDR3 has 16 amino acids. V was clipped by 0 bases and J by 4 bases; unmatched bases: 8. CDR3 bases: TGCAGTGCTAGAGATCAGCAGCGGGGGAGTTACAATGAGCAGTTCTTC. It translates to CSARDQQRGSYNEQFF.

In nucleotides, the CDR3 is TGTGCCAGCAGTTCCTCTACGACGTGGGGGAAACTGTTTTTT. Amino acids: CASSSSTTWGKLFF. The chain recombines TRBV27 with TRBJ1-4; the D gene is possibly TRBD1 (5 bases). Deletions cut 4 bases from V and 11 bases from J, with 17 bases between. CDR3 length equals 14 residues. The germline V gene has CDR1 MNHEY and CDR2 SMNVEV (reference sequence).

The chain combines TRBV20-1 with TRBJ1-2; 7 nucleotides match TRBD1. Germline V gene lookup returns CDR1 DFQATT and CDR2 SNEGSKA (reference sequence). V trimming: 3 bases; J trimming: 2 bases; junction bases outside the gene matches: 0. The CDR3 loop spans 12 amino acids. The CDR3 DNA follows: TGCAGTGCTAGGACAGGGAACTATGGCTACACCTTC. It is translated as CSARTGNYGYTF.

This clonotype was counted a few times. This sequence joins TRBV12-3 or TRBV12-4 and TRBJ2-4, with 10 bases matching TRBD1. This CDR3 spans 20 amino acids. The V and J ends lost 5 bases and 2 bases, in that order; junction bases with no gene match: 18. The CDR3 spells CASSLTPGGRQGATKNIQYF. DNA for the CDR3: TGTGCCAGCAGTCTCACTCCGGGCGGGAGACAGGGGGCGACCAAAAACATTCAGTACTTC.

This clonotype came up a few times. The rearrangement joins TRBV5-8 to TRBJ2-2, with TRBD1 matching 10 bases. The V gene's germline CDR1 is SGHTS and CDR2 YDEGEE. V gave up 4 bases and J gave up 10 bases; unmatched junction bases: 10. There are 15 residues in the CDR3. This chain's CDR3 is CASSLGQGLTEELFF. The CDR3 coding sequence is TGTGCCAGCAGCCTGGGACAGGGGTTAACTGAGGAGCTGTTTTTT.

There are a few counts of this clonotype. A read error may produce the germline difference seen at one junction end. The gene calls are TRBV7-7 and TRBJ2-5; D is unclear. This CDR3 contains 13 residues. The V gene's germline CDR1 is SSHAT and CDR2 FNYEAQ (reference sequence). Written as DNA, the CDR3 is TGTGCTAGCAGCCCCTTGGTCCAAGAGACCCAGTACTTC. Amino acids: CASSPLVQETQYF.

In this sample, this clonotype turned up a few times. The rearrangement joins TRBV7-2 to TRBJ2-4; 7 bases map to TRBD2. Losses at the gene ends were 5 bases for V and 1 base for J; bases not matched to a gene: 5. The CDR3 is 15 amino acids. Germline-derived CDR1 and CDR2 are SGHTA and FQGNSA. The CDR3 region is CASSLPTSAKNIQYF. The CDR3 region has the DNA TGTGCCAGCAGCCTCCCGACTAGCGCCAAAAACATTCAGTACTTC.

This clonotype was picked up many times. This chain joins TRBV4-3 and TRBJ1-3, with unresolved D. This CDR3 spans 15 amino acids. With 1 base removed from V and 2 bases from J, the gap between germline ends came to 9 bases. Looked up from germline, CDR1 is LGHNA and CDR2 is YSLEER. The CDR3 spells CASSQARTAGNTIYF. CDR3 DNA: TGCGCCAGCAGCCAAGCGCGGACGGCTGGAAACACCATATATTTT.

The chain uses TRBV4-3 and TRBJ2-7; D is ambiguous. The CDR3 totals 16 residues. The ends were cut back, 0 bases at V and 0 bases at J, with 12 bases in the middle. The germline V gene encodes CDR1 LGHNA and CDR2 YSLEER. CDR3 amino acids: CASSQDPASFSYEQYF. The CDR3 bases are TGCGCCAGCAGCCAAGATCCGGCCAGCTTCTCCTACGAGCAGTACTTC.

The chain couples TRBV7-8 to TRBJ2-7, with a weak D call TRBD2 (6 bases). Trimming left V 8 bases short and J 3 bases short, with 14 bases between. There are 13 residues in the CDR3. Germline loops: CDR1 SGHVS, CDR2 FQNEAQ. The CDR3 spells CASGPRLVYEQYF. The CDR3 region has the DNA TGTGCCAGCGGACCGAGACTAGTCTACGAGCAGTACTTC.

The chain is built from TRBV4-1 and TRBJ2-2; 10 bases line up with TRBD2. Germline CDR1 reads MGHRA; CDR2 reads YSYEKL. The V segment lost 0 bases and the J segment 9 bases; nucleotides outside the gene matches: 13. This CDR3 comprises 18 residues. The chain's CDR3 is CASSQETKAGGPVRELFF. In nucleotides, the CDR3 is TGCGCCAGCAGCCAAGAAACGAAAGCGGGGGGGCCGGTAAGGGAGCTGTTTTTT.

The chain couples TRBV5-1 to TRBJ2-3, with 13 bases aligning to TRBD2. CDR3 length equals 17 residues. The trim removed 3 bases at V and 4 bases at J, leaving 8 bases unmatched. Germline-derived CDR1 and CDR2 are SGHRS and YFSETQ. For the CDR3, the DNA is TGCGCCAGCAGCTCCGGACTAGCGGGGGTGAAGTCAGATACGCAGTATTTT. Amino acids: CASSSGLAGVKSDTQYF.

This clonotype was found many times. CDR3 in DNA: TGCAGTGCTAAGATGACTAGCGGAATAGCGTCCGAGCAGTACTTC. As protein: CSAKMTSGIASEQYF. The rearrangement joins TRBV20-1 to TRBJ2-7, with TRBD2 matching 9 bases. The trim removed 4 bases at V and 6 bases at J, leaving 13 bases unmatched. CDR1 and CDR2 from the germline V gene are DFQATT and SNEGSKA (reference sequence). This CDR3 has 15 residues.

The chain carries TRBV7-2 and TRBJ1-2, with D tentatively TRBD1 (5 bases). Trimming took off 5 bases at V and 7 bases at J, with 14 bases between the two ends. Germline V lookup: CDR1 SGHTA, CDR2 FQGNSA. CDR3 length equals 13 residues. The CDR3 reads CASSARAFGGYTF. As DNA, the CDR3 is TGTGCCAGCAGCGCCAGGGCTTTTGGTGGCTACACCTTC.